The 28 T cell receptor beta chains in this list originate from one sample, sequenced in a study of cytomegalovirus exposure and HLA in healthy donors. PCR primers comprised 60 Vbeta and 13 Jbeta primers. Repertoires were generated with immunoSEQ multiplex PCR, while TCRdb's copy carries only in-frame clones and drops some. In the table there are 85,000 to 90,000 clones, around 76% of which are singletons. The sequenced sample consisted of PBMCs. The receptors derive from a man aged 30-40 years in good health and CMV-seropositive.

The V call is TRBV18, the J call TRBJ2-3, with 8 bases lining up with TRBD1. Germline CDR1 reads KGHSH; CDR2 reads LQKENI. The junction had 2 bases not matched to a gene; V was cut back by 1 base and J by 2 bases. CDR3 length equals 15 residues. The CDR3 protein is CASSPRTGHTDTQYF. DNA for the CDR3: TGTGCCAGCTCACCACGGACAGGGCACACAGATACGCAGTATTTT.

The genes are TRBV6-5 and TRBJ2-7; 8 bases map to TRBD1. CDR1 and CDR2 (germline): MNHEY, SVGAGI. This CDR3 has 15 amino acids. V trimming: 4 bases; J trimming: 3 bases; junction bases outside the gene matches: 8. Written as DNA, the CDR3 is TGTGCCAGCAGTTCCCCAGGGGGCCCGGGCTACGAGCAGTACTTC. This translates into CASSSPGGPGYEQYF.

This chain links TRBV15 with TRBJ1-5, with 8 positions matching TRBD1. Germline V lookup: CDR1 LNHNV, CDR2 YYDKDF (reference sequence). V shed 5 bases, J shed 6 bases, and the junction held 6 bases outside the gene matches. This CDR3 is 14 amino acids long. As DNA, the CDR3 is TGTGCCACCAGCGGCCAGGGGGCGCGTCAGCCCCAGCATTTT. This encodes CATSGQGARQPQHF.

The chain links TRBV27 to TRBJ2-5, with 10 bases lining up with TRBD2. V gave up 2 bases and J gave up 6 bases; unmatched junction bases: 3. This CDR3 is 14 amino acids long. Germline CDR1 reads MNHEY; CDR2 reads SMNVEV (reference sequence). The CDR3 DNA reads TGTGCCAGCAGTTTAAGCGGGGGGGCGAAGACCCAGTACTTC. It codes for CASSLSGGAKTQYF.

This chain connects TRBV5-1 to TRBJ2-3; 8 nucleotides match TRBD1. V shed 2 bases, J shed 3 bases, and the junction held 11 bases outside the gene matches. CDR1 and CDR2 from the germline V gene are SGHRS and YFSETQ. The CDR3 totals 17 residues. The chain's CDR3 is CASSFSGQGGLTDTQYF. The CDR3 nucleotides read TGCGCCAGCAGCTTCTCCGGACAGGGTGGTTTGACAGATACGCAGTATTTT.

The chain couples TRBV6-5 to TRBJ2-7; TRBD2 aligns across 8 bases. The CDR3 contains 15 residues. The J segment lost 6 bases and the V segment lost 0 bases, leaving 7 bases of the junction unmatched. Germline lookup yields CDR1 MNHEY and CDR2 SVGAGI. CDR3 sequence reads: CASSYSSRGGSEQYF. The DNA of the CDR3 is TGTGCCAGCAGTTACTCGAGTCGGGGGGGCAGCGAGCAGTACTTC.

This sequence joins TRBV5-1 and TRBJ2-3; D perhaps matches TRBD2 (7 bases). CDR1 is SGHRS and CDR2 is YFSETQ in the germline V gene. The V end lost 0 bases, the J end lost 2 bases, and 13 bases lay between the germline ends. This CDR3 is built from 16 residues. The CDR3 sequence: CASSLAGAGATDTQYF. As DNA, the CDR3 is TGCGCCAGCAGCTTGGCCGGGGCGGGGGCCACAGATACGCAGTATTTT.

This rearrangement joins TRBV27 to TRBJ2-7; 10 nucleotides agree with TRBD1. CDR1 MNHEY and CDR2 SMNVEV come from the germline V gene (reference sequence). The CDR3 contains 16 residues. Germline trimming cut 6 bases from V and 2 bases from J; bases unmatched to any gene: 10. CDR3 protein: CASSRTGTGDTYEQYF. The DNA of the CDR3 is TGTGCCAGCAGCAGAACCGGGACAGGGGATACCTACGAGCAGTACTTC.

The chain is built from TRBV29-1 and TRBJ2-3; D remains ambiguous. Germline-derived CDR1 and CDR2 are SQVTM and ANQGSEA. V was trimmed by 4 bases and J by 3 bases, leaving 8 bases between them. The CDR3 runs 12 residues. The CDR3, as DNA: TGCAGCGTTGCGGCGGTTACAGATACGCAGTATTTT. Amino acid sequence: CSVAAVTDTQYF.

V gene TRBV11-3 combines with J gene TRBJ2-2; 7 positions match TRBD1. The CDR3 is made up of 15 amino acids. The J segment lost 0 bases and the V segment lost 5 bases, leaving 3 bases of the junction unmatched. Germline CDR1 is SGHNT and CDR2 is YENEEA. CDR3 region: CASSRQGTNTGELFF. CDR3 DNA sequence: TGTGCCAGCAGCCGACAGGGTACGAACACCGGGGAGCTGTTTTTT.

CDR3 region: CASTEDRGTDTQYF. CDR3 bases: TGTGCCAGCACAGAGGACAGGGGTACAGATACGCAGTATTTT. This sequence joins TRBV11-1 and TRBJ2-3; TRBD1 matches 9 bases. Per germline, CDR1 SGHAT and CDR2 FQDESV (reference sequence). The J segment lost 3 bases and the V segment lost 7 bases, leaving 5 bases of the junction unmatched. The CDR3 sequence is 14 residues long.

The chain couples TRBV6-1 to TRBJ1-3; 9 bases are a match to TRBD1. The CDR3 length is 15 residues. Looked up from germline, CDR1 is MNHNS and CDR2 is SASEGT. Trimming cost V 7 bases and J 5 bases; bases outside gene matches: 9. The CDR3 region is CASTRTGEGRNTIYF. CDR3 DNA sequence: TGTGCCAGCACCCGGACAGGGGAGGGCAGAAACACCATATATTTT.

The chain uses TRBV19 and TRBJ1-5; possibly TRBD1 for D (6 bases). The V gene lost 3 bases and the J gene lost 7 bases, with 16 bases spanning the gap. CDR3 length: 15 amino acids. Germline-derived CDR1 and CDR2 are LNHDA and SQIVND (reference sequence). CDR3 nucleotides: TGTGCCAGTAGTATTTTAGGGTCAGGGGTACAGCCCCAGCATTTT. Amino acid sequence: CASSILGSGVQPQHF.

This clone has just a few counts. Other DNA sequences of this sample code for an identical CDR3. The V and J genes are TRBV9 and TRBJ1-1; TRBD1 agrees at 9 bases. The CDR3 totals 14 residues. V dropped 0 bases and J dropped 3; count of bases not matched to a gene: 0. The germline V gene has CDR1 SGDLS and CDR2 YYNGEE. CDR3 coding DNA: TGTGCCAGCAGCGTAGGGACAGGGGACACTGAAGCTTTCTTT. This codes for CASSVGTGDTEAFF.

As for this clone: The junction departs from the called germline gene at one end, perhaps through a read error. This chain links TRBV7-9 with TRBJ2-1; 7 bases fit TRBD2. Germline V gene sequence: CDR1 SEHNR, CDR2 FQNEAQ (reference sequence). CDR3 length equals 17 residues. The CDR3 sequence: CSSSFRWEGGRHNEQFF. The DNA of the CDR3 is TGTTCCAGCAGCTTTCGGTGGGAGGGCGGGCGACACAATGAGCAGTTCTTC.

This clone was detected only a few times. The chain uses TRBV15 and TRBJ2-7, with TRBD1 identical over 7 bases. Unmatched junction bases numbered 2, after V lost 4 bases and J lost 2 bases. Germline V gene sequence: CDR1 LNHNV, CDR2 YYDKDF (reference sequence). The CDR3 contains 13 residues. In DNA, the CDR3 is TGTGCCACCAGCAACGGACAGGCCTACGAGCAGTACTTC. It yields the protein CATSNGQAYEQYF.

The gene calls are TRBV5-5 and TRBJ2-2, with a tentative D call TRBD1 (5 bases). V dropped 7 bases and J dropped 1 base, with 14 bases sitting between them. The CDR3 contains 15 residues. The V gene's germline CDR1 is SGHKS and CDR2 YYEKEE (reference sequence). In DNA, the CDR3 is TGTGCCAGCGCCCCCTTTGGACAGAACACCGGGGAGCTGTTTTTT. This sequence encodes CASAPFGQNTGELFF.

The table lists this clone with a few counts. The chain employs TRBV5-4 and TRBJ2-7, with 7 nucleotides matching TRBD2. The CDR3 length is 14 residues. The germline gives CDR1 SGHNT, CDR2 YYREEE (reference sequence). The ends lost 4 bases at V and 0 bases at J; junction bases unmatched: 4. Here the CDR3 reads CASSPGGTSYEQYF. For the CDR3, the DNA is TGTGCCAGCAGCCCCGGGGGGACCTCCTACGAGCAGTACTTC.

This clone was observed a few times. V gene TRBV2 combines with J gene TRBJ1-2, with a tentative D call TRBD1 (6 bases). CDR1 SNHLY and CDR2 FYNNEI come from the germline V gene. V was shortened by 2 bases and J by 7 bases, with 11 bases between the two germline ends. The CDR3 consists of 13 residues. CDR3: CASSENRASGYTF. CDR3 in DNA: TGTGCCAGCAGTGAAAACAGGGCTTCTGGCTACACCTTC. The full variable domain, in which reference TRBV2 and TRBJ1-2 provide the parts outside the CDR3, is EPEVTQTPSHQVTQMGQEVILRCVPISNHLYFYWYRQILGQKVEFLVSFYNNEISEKSEIFDDQFSVERPDGSNFTLKIRSTKLEDSAMYFCASSENRASGYTFGSGTRLTVV.

CDR3: CASSPPTGANYGYTF. CDR3 DNA: TGTGCCAGCAGTCCGCCGACAGGAGCTAACTATGGCTACACCTTC. V and J are TRBV28 and TRBJ1-2, with a tentative D call TRBD1 (6 bases). The V end lost 5 bases, the J end lost 0 bases, and 13 bases lay between the germline ends. CDR3 length equals 15 residues. CDR1 and CDR2 (germline): MDHEN, SYDVKM.

This chain uses TRBV9 with TRBJ2-1; TRBD1 agrees at 8 bases. CDR3 length equals 17 residues. V dropped 3 bases and J dropped 0; count of bases not matched to a gene: 8. CDR1 SGDLS and CDR2 YYNGEE come from the germline V gene. Written as DNA, the CDR3 is TGTGCCAGCAGCGCCGGGACAGGTCCAAGCTCCTACAATGAGCAGTTCTTC. Amino acid sequence: CASSAGTGPSSYNEQFF.

The chain joins TRBV15 to TRBJ2-2; tentatively, D is TRBD2 (6 bases). Germline CDR1 reads LNHNV; CDR2 reads YYDKDF (reference sequence). The CDR3 runs 15 residues. Trimming pared 0 bases from V and 3 bases from J, leaving 8 bases between. Written as DNA, the CDR3 is TGTGCCACCAGCAGAGATTCGGGGGACACCGGGGAGCTGTTTTTT. Residues: CATSRDSGDTGELFF.

This clone was recorded only once. The chain couples TRBV4-2 to TRBJ2-1, with a possible D match to TRBD2 (5 bases). Between the trimmed V and J ends, which lost 0 bases and 3 bases, there was a span of 12 bases. Germline values: CDR1 LGHNA, CDR2 YNFKEQ. CDR3 length equals 16 residues. The CDR3 DNA sequence: TGTGCCAGCAGCCAAGATGCGCTAGCCAACTACAATGAGCAGTTCTTC. Encoded protein: CASSQDALANYNEQFF.

The chain carries TRBV5-1 and TRBJ1-6, with D perhaps TRBD1 (5 bases). V lost 0 bases to trimming and J lost 6 bases, with 10 bases between them. This CDR3 contains 15 residues. Germline V gene lookup returns CDR1 SGHRS and CDR2 YFSETQ. The DNA of the CDR3 is TGCGCCAGCAGCTTGGTTCAGGGAGGTAATTCACCCCTCCACTTT. Amino acids: CASSLVQGGNSPLHF.

The genes are TRBV9 and TRBJ1-1, with a possible D match to TRBD1 (6 bases). Trimming took 5 bases from V and 7 from J, leaving 12 bases between them. Germline V lookup: CDR1 SGDLS, CDR2 YYNGEE. This CDR3 comprises 12 residues. Here the CDR3 reads CASSFQGGEAFF. For the CDR3, the DNA is TGTGCCAGCAGTTTCCAAGGGGGTGAAGCTTTCTTT.

The chain couples TRBV5-4 to TRBJ1-1, with D possibly TRBD1 on 6 matching bases. V lost 1 base and J lost 1, with 11 bases in between. From germline, CDR1 is SGHNT and CDR2 YYREEE (reference sequence). The CDR3 totals 15 residues. The CDR3 here is CASSLKTGWNTEAFF. The CDR3 nucleotides read TGTGCCAGCAGCTTGAAGACAGGTTGGAACACTGAAGCTTTCTTT.

This clone showed up just a few times. The chain combines TRBV4-2 with TRBJ2-3, with 11 bases fitting TRBD2. The CDR3 is 16 amino acids. J gave up 3 bases and V 2 bases, and 4 bases lay outside the gene matches. Germline loops: CDR1 LGHNA, CDR2 YNFKEQ. CDR3 bases: TGTGCCAGCAGCCAACTAGCGGGGGGTCCTACAGATACGCAGTATTTT. It is translated as CASSQLAGGPTDTQYF.

This clone has just a few counts. The chain couples TRBV7-6 to TRBJ2-2, with a tentative D call TRBD1 (6 bases). The CDR3 covers 16 residues. CDR1 is SGHVS, CDR2 FNYEAQ, per germline. The V and J ends lost 4 bases and 2 bases respectively, with 14 bases between them. The CDR3 sequence: CASSYAQGRNTGELFF. CDR3 DNA: TGTGCCAGCAGCTATGCACAGGGTCGAAACACCGGGGAGCTGTTTTTT. The variable domain in full, with the rest retrieved from reference TRBV7-6 and TRBJ2-2, is GAGVSQSPRYKVTKRGQDVALRCDPISGHVSLYWYRQALGQGPEFLTYFNYEAQQDKSGLPNDRFSAERPEGSISTLTIQRTEQRDSAMYRCASSYAQGRNTGELFFGEGSRLTVL.